This passage covers 10 T cell receptor beta chains from one sample sequenced in a study of blood T cells in healthy people across ages. Next came a second PCR, run for roughly 6 to 11 cycles, which used a sample-barcoded 5' primer along with a J-beta primer mix. One entry per CDR3 protein, called by TCRdb with MiXCR from the 5' RACE reads. Of roughly 1,700,000 distinct CDR3 sequences in the sample, roughly 30% were seen once. The sample was blood. Every receptor here comes from a woman in her 30s in good health.

V gene TRBV24-1 combines with J gene TRBJ2-1; maybe TRBD2 (5 bases). Trimming removed 4 bases at V and 4 bases at J, with 16 bases between. This CDR3 contains 16 residues. CDR1 is KGHDR, CDR2 SFDVKD, per germline. In nucleotides, the CDR3 is TGTGCCACCAGTGACCCGACTGGCGGGCCTTACAATGAGCAGTTCTTC. Its protein product is CATSDPTGGPYNEQFF.

This clonotype has only a few counts. V gene TRBV4-1 combines with J gene TRBJ1-5; D gene uncertain. Trimming cost V 0 bases and J 9 bases, with 18 bases left between them. The CDR3 extends over 16 amino acids. Germline loops: CDR1 MGHRA, CDR2 YSYEKL. The CDR3, as DNA: TGCGCCAGCAGCCAAGATTCAGGCGAAGGGATTTGGCCCCAGCATTTT. This encodes CASSQDSGEGIWPQHF.

With regard to this clonotype: This could be a read error, since a much larger clone is one nucleotide away. The rearrangement links TRBV6-5 to TRBJ2-1, with a possible D match to TRBD2 (5 bases). CDR1 is MNHEY, CDR2 SVGAGI, per germline. The V and J ends lost 4 bases and 13 bases respectively, with 17 bases between them. The CDR3 length is 13 residues. CDR3 sequence reads: CASSSVLGETQFF. The DNA of the CDR3 is TGTGCCAGCAGTTCGGTGCTGGGAGAGACCCAGTTCTTC.

In this sample, this clonotype turned up many times. This chain connects TRBV6-5 to TRBJ1-2; 12 bases align to TRBD1. V dropped 6 bases and J dropped 4; count of bases not matched to a gene: 6. Looked up from germline, CDR1 is MNHEY and CDR2 is SVGAGI. The CDR3 contains 15 residues. CDR3 DNA sequence: TGTGCCAGCAGCCCGGGACAGGGGGCACCCTATGGCTACACCTTC. It encodes CASSPGQGAPYGYTF.

The chain carries TRBV18 and TRBJ1-1; tentative D call: TRBD1 (5 bases). This CDR3 is built from 19 residues. The germline CDR1 and CDR2 sequences are KGHSH and LQKENI. V lost 6 bases and J lost 5, with 31 bases in between. Written as DNA, the CDR3 is TGTGCCAGCTCGCGCAAACAAATGATGGTCAGGGACGAGGAGACTGAAGCTTTCTTT. Translating it yields CASSRKQMMVRDEETEAFF.

Remarks on this clonotype: A clone one base away is much larger, so this may be a read error. This sequence joins TRBV7-2 and TRBJ2-5; possibly TRBD1 for D (6 bases). Germline CDR1 and CDR2: SGHTA and FQGNSA. This CDR3 contains 12 residues. The V and J ends lost 8 bases and 5 bases respectively, with 12 bases between them. DNA for the CDR3: TGTGCCAGCCGCCCAGGGGTTGAGACCCAGTACTTC. Translating gives CASRPGVETQYF.

This clonotype was picked up a small number of times. V usage is TRBV5-1 and J usage is TRBJ2-7, with D hard to call. Trimming cost V 4 bases and J 4 bases, with 12 bases left between them. This CDR3 is built from 13 residues. Per the germline V gene, CDR1 is SGHRS and CDR2 is YFSETQ. The CDR3, as DNA: TGCGCCAGCAGCCGAAATTTTGGTTACGAGCAGTACTTC. It codes for CASSRNFGYEQYF.

This chain joins TRBV6-4 and TRBJ1-2, with no clear D. CDR1 and CDR2 from the germline V gene are MRHNA and SNTAGT. The ends were cut back, 4 bases at V and 5 bases at J, with 14 bases in the middle. The CDR3 consists of 14 residues. The CDR3 protein is CASSVSWTAYGYTF. As DNA, the CDR3 is TGTGCCAGCAGTGTCTCGTGGACCGCTTATGGCTACACCTTC.

This clonotype was seen only a few times. The chain carries TRBV29-1 and TRBJ1-2, with D unclear. The germline V and J ends were trimmed by 7 bases and 8 bases, with 14 bases remaining between them. The germline gives CDR1 SQVTM, CDR2 ANQGSEA. There are 11 residues in the CDR3. The CDR3 DNA follows: TGCAGCGCTGAGGGCATGAAAGGCTACACCTTC. Protein: CSAEGMKGYTF.

Notes on this clonotype: One junction end does not reproduce the germline sequence, and a read error may be involved. The chain carries TRBV5-1 and TRBJ2-7; the D gene is possibly TRBD1 (6 bases). This CDR3 region has 15 residues. Germline V lookup: CDR1 SGHRS, CDR2 YFSETQ. The CDR3 DNA reads TGCGCCAGCAGCGCCTACAGGGCGGCCCACTACGAGCAGTGCTTC. Residues: CASSAYRAAHYEQCF.